The 8 T cell receptor beta chains given below trace back to one sample, sequenced in a study of T cell responses to AZD1222 COVID-19 vaccine. Profiling relied on immunoSEQ multiplex PCR, and the TCRdb table lists in-frame clones only, not all of them. The repertoire shows 150,000 or so clones; the top ten hold about 2.2%. The sequenced sample was peripheral blood. The receptors shown here come from an adult in good health.

The rearrangement uses TRBV5-4 and TRBJ2-5; 7 nucleotides agree with TRBD1. This CDR3 spans 16 amino acids. Per the germline V gene, CDR1 is SGHNT and CDR2 is YYREEE (reference sequence). The V gene end was trimmed by 4 bases and the J gene end by 1 base; junction bases not matched to a gene: 10. The CDR3 loop is CASSTRDSLTQETQYF. In DNA form, the CDR3 reads TGTGCCAGCAGCACCCGGGACAGCTTAACCCAAGAGACCCAGTACTTC.

This chain links TRBV19 with TRBJ1-6; D ambiguous. CDR1 LNHDA and CDR2 SQIVND come from the germline V gene (reference sequence). The ends were cut back, 3 bases at V and 9 bases at J, with 12 bases in the middle. This CDR3 contains 14 residues. This CDR3 reads CASSIPKARSPLHF. CDR3 DNA: TGTGCCAGTAGTATTCCTAAGGCGCGTTCACCCCTCCACTTT.

The chain recombines TRBV6-6 with TRBJ2-1; the match to TRBD2 covers 7 bases. V lost 4 bases, J lost 1 base, and 1 base stayed unmatched. In germline, CDR1 is MNHNY, CDR2 SVGAGI (reference sequence). This CDR3 is 14 amino acids long. The CDR3 nucleotides are TGTGCCAGCAGTTGGCGGGGGTCCTACAATGAGCAGTTCTTC. Protein product: CASSWRGSYNEQFF.

The chain carries TRBV9 and TRBJ2-2; D assignment may be TRBD1 or TRBD2 (5 bases each). Germline CDR1 is SGDLS and CDR2 is YYNGEE. V was cut by 1 base and J by 5 bases, with 6 bases left in between. The CDR3 spans 13 residues. This chain's CDR3 is CASSVWGTGELFF. The CDR3 bases are TGTGCCAGCAGCGTATGGGGGACCGGGGAGCTGTTTTTT.

The V and J genes are TRBV18 and TRBJ2-1, with D uncertain. V shed 3 bases and J shed 5 bases, with 8 bases lying between them. This CDR3 has 13 residues. CDR1 is KGHSH and CDR2 is LQKENI in the germline V gene. For the CDR3, the DNA is TGTGCCAGCTCACCCTACTTGGACAATGAGCAGTTCTTC. Translated: CASSPYLDNEQFF.

The chain uses TRBV19 and TRBJ1-2, with 9 bases identical to TRBD1. The CDR3 is 17 amino acids. Germline CDR1 is LNHDA and CDR2 is SQIVND (reference sequence). With 6 bases clipped from V and 3 bases from J, the junction kept 14 bases outside the gene matches. The CDR3 spells CASRPGQGFTFYYGYTF. The CDR3 DNA is TGTGCCAGTAGGCCGGGACAGGGTTTTACGTTTTACTATGGCTACACCTTC.

The chain has TRBV19 and TRBJ1-1, with TRBD1 matching 7 bases. From germline, CDR1 is LNHDA and CDR2 SQIVND (reference sequence). The CDR3 covers 13 residues. The J segment lost 4 bases and the V segment lost 4 bases, leaving 3 bases of the junction unmatched. CDR3 protein: CASSTRTGTEAFF. In DNA form, the CDR3 reads TGTGCCAGTAGTACCCGGACAGGCACTGAAGCTTTCTTT.

For the CDR3, the DNA is TGTGCCAGCAGCTTAGGGGCTAGCGGGGGTGGAGATGAGCAGTTCTTC. Translated, it gives CASSLGASGGGDEQFF. The rearrangement uses TRBV11-3 and TRBJ2-1; 10 nucleotides align to TRBD2. This CDR3 contains 16 residues. CDR1 is SGHNT and CDR2 is YENEEA in the germline V gene. Trimming cost V 1 base and J 8 bases; bases outside gene matches: 8.